This entry lists 26 T cell receptor beta chains sequenced from one sample in a study of blood T cells in healthy people across ages (dated by TCRdb to between 2014 and 2017). Library preparation was by 5' RACE. Sequencing took place on an Illumina HiSeq 2500. The second PCR ran for about 6 to 12 cycles and used a J-beta primer mix along with a sample-barcoded 5' primer. TCRdb redid the processing of the public reads, applying fastp at Q25 and MiXCR, and retained in-frame beta chains. Rows with a matching CDR3 protein are joined into one entry that keeps the most common DNA and genes. The sample profile shows over 700,000 distinct CDR3 sequences; 25% of them were found once. The top ten hold 9% to 9.5% of the sample. The same specimen was also included in a second study, on T cells of mothers and their children.

Sequences were obtained from blood. The receptors derive from a boy aged 5-17 years in good health.

The sample holds a few counts of this clonotype. The chain has TRBV20-1 and TRBJ1-2; a possible D gene is TRBD1 (6 bases). Germline-derived CDR1 and CDR2 are DFQATT and SNEGSKA (reference sequence). The CDR3 contains 12 residues. Trimming removed 4 bases at V and 3 bases at J, with 9 bases between. The CDR3, as DNA: TGCAGTGCTACCAAGGGGGACTATGGCTACACCTTC. Its translation: CSATKGDYGYTF.

In its sample, this clonotype was seen a few times. This chain connects TRBV5-5 to TRBJ2-5; D unclear. The germline gives CDR1 SGHKS, CDR2 YYEKEE (reference sequence). The V end lost 0 bases, the J end lost 3 bases, and 9 bases lay between the germline ends. The CDR3 is 14 amino acids. CDR3 loop: CASSLGSIEETQYF. CDR3 nucleotides: TGTGCCAGCAGCTTGGGTTCGATCGAAGAGACCCAGTACTTC. Variable domain in full (rest from reference TRBV5-5 and TRBJ2-5): DAGVTQSPTHLIKTRGQQVTLRCSPISGHKSVSWYQQVLGQGPQFIFQYYEKEERGRGNFPDRFSARQFPNYSSELNVNALLLGDSALYLCASSLGSIEETQYFGPGTRLLVL.

This chain uses TRBV18 with TRBJ1-4; 7 nucleotides agree with TRBD1. V shed 1 base, J shed 7 bases, and the junction held 12 bases outside the gene matches. Germline-derived CDR1 and CDR2 are KGHSH and LQKENI. The CDR3 loop spans 17 amino acids. DNA for the CDR3: TGTGCCAGCTCACCACTGTGGTTACAGGGGAAACGTGAAAAACTGTTTTTT. Protein product: CASSPLWLQGKREKLFF. Full variable domain (rest looked up from reference TRBV18 and TRBJ1-4): NAGVMQNPRHLVRRRGQEARLRCSPMKGHSHVYWYRQLPEEGLKFMVYLQKENIIDESGMPKERFSAEFPKEGPSILRIQQVVRGDSAAYFCASSPLWLQGKREKLFFGSGTQLSVL.

The chain combines TRBV29-1 with TRBJ1-2; D ambiguous. Trimming pared 3 bases from V and 1 base from J, leaving 9 bases between. CDR3 size: 13 residues. Germline V gives CDR1 SQVTM, CDR2 ANQGSEA. In nucleotides, the CDR3 is TGCAGCGTTGACGGCGGATTTAACTATGGCTACACCTTC. Translating it yields CSVDGGFNYGYTF. The full variable domain, completed using reference TRBV29-1 and TRBJ1-2, is SAVISQKPSRDICQRGTSLTIQCQVDSQVTMMFWYRQQPGQSLTLIATANQGSEATYESGFVIDKFPISRPNLTFSTLTVSNMSPEDSSIYLCSVDGGFNYGYTFGSGTRLTVV.

The chain links TRBV4-1 to TRBJ2-5; 7 bases are shared with TRBD2. Germline CDR1 MGHRA, CDR2 YSYEKL. Trimming cost V 2 bases and J 2 bases; bases outside gene matches: 14. The CDR3 is 18 amino acids. CDR3 bases: TGCGCCAGCAGCCAATTCACGGCTAGCGGACGCATTCAAGAGACCCAGTACTTC. Protein: CASSQFTASGRIQETQYF.

The V and J genes are TRBV6-5 and TRBJ1-6; tentatively, D is TRBD1 (5 bases). This CDR3 has 14 amino acids. The germline V gene encodes CDR1 MNHEY and CDR2 SVGAGI. V was trimmed by 4 bases and J by 7 bases, leaving 11 bases between them. CDR3 in DNA: TGTGCCAGCAGTTGGGGGGGAAAGAATTCACCCCTCCACTTT. Its translation: CASSWGGKNSPLHF.

Concerning this clonotype itself: A read error may produce the germline difference seen at one junction end. The V and J genes are TRBV19 and TRBJ1-1; tentative D call: TRBD1 (5 bases). The germline gives CDR1 LNHDA, CDR2 SQIVND (reference sequence). This CDR3 region has 15 residues. CDR3 sequence (DNA): TGTGCCAGTAATATGGGGCGAACTTGGCGCACTGAAGCCTTCTTT. This gives the protein CASNMGRTWRTEAFF.

The rearrangement uses TRBV19 and TRBJ2-7, with 10 bases identical to TRBD2. The CDR3 totals 15 residues. V trimming: 0 bases; J trimming: 4 bases; junction bases outside the gene matches: 3. CDR1 is LNHDA, CDR2 SQIVND, per germline (reference sequence). CDR3: CASSIDPSGGYEQYF. The CDR3 DNA reads as TGTGCCAGTAGTATAGATCCTAGCGGGGGATACGAGCAGTACTTC.

This clonotype was detected only a few times. The genes are TRBV7-9 and TRBJ1-1; D gene uncertain. CDR3 size: 16 residues. V was clipped by 5 bases and J by 2 bases, with 18 bases between them. Germline V lookup: CDR1 SEHNR, CDR2 FQNEAQ (reference sequence). CDR3 residues: CASSRSSGHLNTEAFF. Here the CDR3 DNA reads TGTGCCAGCAGCAGATCTTCCGGCCATCTAAACACTGAAGCTTTCTTT.

This clonotype has only a few counts. The chain recombines TRBV7-9 with TRBJ2-1; the D is unclear. From germline, CDR1 is SEHNR and CDR2 FQNEAQ (reference sequence). The CDR3 length is 13 residues. The V gene lost 2 bases and the J gene lost 9 bases, with 11 bases spanning the gap. The CDR3: CASSLTNSFEQFF. The CDR3 DNA reads as TGTGCCAGCAGCTTAACGAATTCGTTTGAGCAGTTCTTC.

This chain links TRBV24-1 with TRBJ2-1; the D call may be TRBD1 or TRBD2 (5 bases each). The V end lost 7 bases, the J end lost 7 bases, and 16 bases lay between the germline ends. This CDR3 contains 14 residues. Germline loops: CDR1 KGHDR, CDR2 SFDVKD. Here the CDR3 reads CATRSLGEGNEQFF. The CDR3 nucleotides are TGTGCCACCAGAAGCCTCGGAGAGGGGAATGAGCAGTTCTTC.

The V and J genes are TRBV6-2 or TRBV6-3 and TRBJ2-1; D perhaps matches TRBD1 (6 bases). The CDR3 is 13 amino acids. With 8 bases removed from V and 8 bases from J, the gap between germline ends came to 16 bases. The germline CDR1 and CDR2 sequences are MNHEY and SVGEGT. CDR3: CASWAWDMDEQFF. The DNA of the CDR3 is TGTGCCAGCTGGGCATGGGACATGGATGAGCAGTTCTTC.

The gene calls are TRBV7-9 and TRBJ2-1; TRBD2 matches at 12 bases. Germline values: CDR1 SEHNR, CDR2 FQNEAQ (reference sequence). V lost 5 bases, J lost 3 bases, and 8 bases stayed unmatched. The CDR3 extends over 17 amino acids. Here the CDR3 reads CASSDLAGGPRYNEQFF. CDR3 nucleotide sequence: TGTGCCAGCAGCGATCTAGCGGGAGGGCCCCGCTACAATGAGCAGTTCTTC. Full variable domain (outside the CDR3, taken from reference TRBV7-9 and TRBJ2-1): DTGVSQNPRHKITKRGQNVTFRCDPISEHNRLYWYRQTLGQGPEFLTYFQNEAQLEKSRLLSDRFSAERPKGSFSTLEIQRTEQGDSAMYLCASSDLAGGPRYNEQFFGPGTRLTVL.

The genes are TRBV20-1 and TRBJ1-5; unclear D gene. The CDR3 extends over 14 amino acids. Germline assignment: CDR1 DFQATT and CDR2 SNEGSKA (reference sequence). Trimming removed 0 bases at V and 4 bases at J, with 10 bases between. CDR3 loop: CSAREGTENQPQHF. The CDR3, as DNA: TGCAGTGCTAGAGAAGGTACTGAGAATCAGCCCCAGCATTTT.

This clonotype was seen more than once but under ten times. J is TRBJ2-5 and V is TRBV14; no clear D. The tail of the sequence fits TRBJ2-1 better, so the J call may be wrong. From germline, CDR1 is SGHDN and CDR2 FVKESK. CDR3 length equals 14 residues. The CDR3 nucleotides are TGTGCCAGCAGCCAAGATCGGTACGACGATGGGCAGTTCTTC. Translated, it gives CASSQDRYDDGQFF.

The gene calls are TRBV7-2 and TRBJ2-1; 9 bases agree with TRBD2. The V gene end was trimmed by 4 bases and the J gene end by 5 bases; junction bases not matched to a gene: 9. CDR1 and CDR2 from the germline V gene are SGHTA and FQGNSA. This CDR3 comprises 16 residues. CDR3 sequence reads: CASSYASGESNNEQFF. The CDR3 DNA follows: TGTGCCAGCAGCTACGCTAGCGGGGAGTCTAACAATGAGCAGTTCTTC.

The V gene is TRBV29-1, the J gene TRBJ1-1, with D tentatively TRBD1 (5 bases). V was clipped by 7 bases and J by 4 bases, with 13 bases between them. Germline lookup yields CDR1 SQVTM and CDR2 ANQGSEA. The CDR3 contains 12 residues. CDR3 sequence: CSASIGGTEAFF. Written as DNA, the CDR3 is TGCAGCGCTTCCATCGGGGGCACTGAAGCTTTCTTT.

The DNA of the CDR3 is TGTGCCAGCAGCTCGACTAGGGGAGTTGAGCAGTACTTC. Translation: CASSSTRGVEQYF. The gene calls are TRBV7-2 and TRBJ2-1; TRBD2 is a possible D gene (6 bases). Matching the DNA end better, TRBJ2-7 makes the J call doubtful. CDR1 and CDR2 from the germline V gene are SGHTA and FQGNSA. CDR3 length: 13 residues.

This clonotype was seen many times. This chain connects TRBV27 to TRBJ2-5; 8 nucleotides line up with TRBD2. Germline trimming cut 0 bases from V and 5 bases from J; bases unmatched to any gene: 8. The CDR3 consists of 16 residues. The V gene's germline CDR1 is MNHEY and CDR2 SMNVEV (reference sequence). In DNA, the CDR3 is TGTGCCAGCAGTTTATCGACGGGGGGGGGAAGGGAGACCCAGTACTTC. Translation: CASSLSTGGGRETQYF.

This chain links TRBV20-1 with TRBJ2-5; TRBD1 aligns across 7 bases. The germline V gene encodes CDR1 DFQATT and CDR2 SNEGSKA (reference sequence). The CDR3 contains 16 residues. The J segment lost 5 bases and the V segment lost 5 bases, leaving 17 bases of the junction unmatched. In DNA, the CDR3 is TGCAGTGCTCACAAAACCGACAGGGCGTTGTTTGAGACCCAGTACTTC. Translated: CSAHKTDRALFETQYF.

The rearrangement uses TRBV28 and TRBJ1-2; D not resolved. Between the trimmed V and J ends, which lost 7 bases and 5 bases, there was a span of 17 bases. CDR1 and CDR2 (germline): MDHEN, SYDVKM. This CDR3 comprises 14 residues. CDR3 DNA sequence: TGTGCCAGCAACCCCCCGGGGTACTCTTATGGCTACACCTTC. This codes for CASNPPGYSYGYTF.

J is TRBJ2-5 and V is TRBV13; tentatively, D is TRBD1 (6 bases). Germline lookup yields CDR1 PRHDT and CDR2 FYEKMQ (reference sequence). With 5 bases removed from V and 5 bases from J, the gap between germline ends came to 12 bases. This CDR3 has 13 residues. The CDR3 reads CASSGNRAETQYF. Here the CDR3 DNA reads TGTGCCAGCAGCGGGAACAGGGCGGAGACCCAGTACTTC.

This chain joins TRBV9 and TRBJ2-3; tentative D call: TRBD1 (5 bases). Trimming stripped 4 bases from V and 5 bases from J, with 17 bases between. Germline V gene data show CDR1 as SGDLS and CDR2 as YYNGEE. The CDR3 has 15 residues. DNA of the CDR3: TGTGCCAGCAGCACATCAGGGTCCGACGGAGATACGCAGTATTTT. Its protein product is CASSTSGSDGDTQYF. The full variable domain, rest sourced from reference TRBV9 and TRBJ2-3, is DSGVTQTPKHLITATGQRVTLRCSPRSGDLSVYWYQQSLDQGLQFLIQYYNGEERAKGNILERFSAQQFPDLHSELNLSSLELGDSALYFCASSTSGSDGDTQYFGPGTRLTVL.

This clonotype was observed a few times. The chain recombines TRBV9 with TRBJ2-5, with D perhaps matching TRBD2 (7 bases). The CDR3 covers 18 residues. Trimming removed 0 bases at V and 2 bases at J, with 20 bases between. Germline CDR1 SGDLS, CDR2 YYNGEE. DNA of the CDR3: TGTGCCAGCAGCGTAGGGGGGATAGACGGGGGGCTGCAAGAGACCCAGTACTTC. The encoded protein is CASSVGGIDGGLQETQYF.

A few counts support this clonotype. A single base separates this from a much larger clone, so it may be a read error. V usage is TRBV12-3 or TRBV12-4 and J usage is TRBJ1-1, with 8 positions matching TRBD1. Losses at the gene ends were 6 bases for V and 4 bases for J; bases not matched to a gene: 4. CDR3 size: 13 residues. The CDR3 region is CASSRQGTTEAFF. For the CDR3, the DNA is TGTGCCAGCAGCCGACAGGGGACCACTGAAGCTTTCTTT.

This clonotype was picked up many times. The CDR3 bases are TGTGCCAGCAGCCAAGGGGGCGGGGAGGTCACAGATACGCAGTATTTT. This encodes CASSQGGGEVTDTQYF. This chain links TRBV3-1 with TRBJ2-3; tentatively, D is TRBD2 (6 bases). The CDR3 is 16 amino acids. From germline, CDR1 is LGHDT and CDR2 YNNKEL (reference sequence). Trimming stripped 1 base from V and 2 bases from J, with 13 bases between.